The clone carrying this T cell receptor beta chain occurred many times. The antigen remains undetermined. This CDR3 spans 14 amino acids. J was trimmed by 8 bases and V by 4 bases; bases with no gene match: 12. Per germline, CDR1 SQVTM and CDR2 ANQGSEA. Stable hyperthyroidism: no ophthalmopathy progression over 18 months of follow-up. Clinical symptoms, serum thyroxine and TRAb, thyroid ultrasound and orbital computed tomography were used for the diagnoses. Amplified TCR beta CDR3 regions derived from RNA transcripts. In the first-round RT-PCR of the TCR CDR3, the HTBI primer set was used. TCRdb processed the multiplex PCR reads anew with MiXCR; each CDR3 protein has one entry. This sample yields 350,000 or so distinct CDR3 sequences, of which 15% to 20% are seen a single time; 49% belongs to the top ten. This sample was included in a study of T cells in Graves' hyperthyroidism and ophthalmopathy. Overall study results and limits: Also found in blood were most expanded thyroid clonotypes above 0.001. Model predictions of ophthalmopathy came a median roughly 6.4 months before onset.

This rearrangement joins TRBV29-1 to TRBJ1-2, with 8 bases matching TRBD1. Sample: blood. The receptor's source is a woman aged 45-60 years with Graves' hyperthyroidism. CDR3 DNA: TGCAGCGTTGCTTCGGACAGGGATTTCGGAGGCTACACCTTC. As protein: CSVASDRDFGGYTF.